The rows below give T cell receptor beta chains drawn from one sample of a study of blood T cells in healthy people across ages. MiXCR was run by TCRdb on the 5' RACE reads, yielding one entry per CDR3 protein. The data contain 1.5 million to 2 million distinct CDR3 sequences, around half of them seen just once; the ten biggest clones take up around 2.1%. Sequencing was done on a sample of blood. The receptors shown here come from a woman between 40 and 50 years old in good health. The CDR3 runs from the conserved cysteine through the conserved F or W. For some rows the clone size is stated as once, few or many, or as a class when expanded; others skip it.

clone_size	v_call	cdr3_aa
NA	TRBV5-1	CASSLAGDRSSYGYTF
NA	TRBV20-1	CSARDRGSQETQYF
NA	TRBV3-1	CASSPRGGIGNEQFF
NA	TRBV5-1	CASSSYNHGDSQETQYF
NA	TRBV12-3/TRBV12-4	CASTRWGGDTQYF
NA	TRBV5-1	CASSLFRGPSYNEQYF
NA	TRBV4-2	CASSQGVGTSGYNEQFF
NA	TRBV20-1	CSAPTGRVDTEAFF
NA	TRBV6-2/TRBV6-3	CASSYPLAGVGETQYF
NA	TRBV4-3	CASSQDLNEETQYF
few	TRBV15	CATSEIRETQYF
few	TRBV4-1	CASSQEWEQRANHEKLFF
NA	TRBV5-1	CTSSPFGGNYEQYF
once	TRBV20-1	CSAREGEAQETQYF
once	TRBV10-3	CAISAGYEQHF
few	TRBV4-2	CASSQGGAGGFQETQYF
NA	TRBV2	CASSGDREKNQPQHF
NA	TRBV7-2	CASSLQGGGAEAFF
few	TRBV4-3	CASSRRTGADTQYF
NA	TRBV2	CASSGVHGVTLANEQFF
few	TRBV12-3/TRBV12-4	CASSFRRDHSYNSPLHF
once	TRBV4-2	CASSQDRASDHTDTQYF
NA	TRBV7-9	CASSLNSRYTF
NA	TRBV18	CASSAGTGRQETQYF
NA	TRBV4-3	CASSQIRSGEQFF
once	TRBV20-1	CSAADRGSYNEQFF
few	TRBV20-1	CSAFRDGTDTQYF
NA	TRBV27	CAGAWMGDSYEQFF
NA	TRBV20-1	CSARSTSDREAYGYTF
NA	TRBV4-1	CARSQASHSSLGDEQFF
NA	TRBV7-9	CASSLGPGGGEQYF
many	TRBV7-9	CASSLKKAGVGNEQFF
NA	TRBV9	CASSGEYTDTQYF
few	TRBV5-1	CASSDPGRGGEQYF
NA	TRBV29-1	CSGGGSGSGSNYGYTF
few	TRBV20-1	CSAQGFSGANVLTF
NA	TRBV28	CASSTTFVGLESLEHRAQYF
NA	TRBV13	CASAPRGPSYEQYF
NA	TRBV24-1	CATSDMTGSKGGTQYF
NA	TRBV4-3	CASSQIDSQQETQYF
many	TRBV7-2	CASSSRDRGQETQYF
NA	TRBV20-1	CSAREVSGTDTQYF
few	TRBV27	CATGTSGETQYF
NA	TRBV20-1	CSARTGPSSYNEQFF
once	TRBV12-3/TRBV12-4	CASSSRGDNEQYF
NA	TRBV7-9	CASSLRKVAQGGENEKLFF
NA	TRBV7-9	CASSLEVPGQGIYEQYF
NA	TRBV6-1	CASSEMGGLGAKNIQYF
NA	TRBV28	CASKTGPPLETQYF
NA	TRBV20-1	CSARDNGGRDTQYF
NA	TRBV6-2/TRBV6-3	CASSQIPGLVTQYF